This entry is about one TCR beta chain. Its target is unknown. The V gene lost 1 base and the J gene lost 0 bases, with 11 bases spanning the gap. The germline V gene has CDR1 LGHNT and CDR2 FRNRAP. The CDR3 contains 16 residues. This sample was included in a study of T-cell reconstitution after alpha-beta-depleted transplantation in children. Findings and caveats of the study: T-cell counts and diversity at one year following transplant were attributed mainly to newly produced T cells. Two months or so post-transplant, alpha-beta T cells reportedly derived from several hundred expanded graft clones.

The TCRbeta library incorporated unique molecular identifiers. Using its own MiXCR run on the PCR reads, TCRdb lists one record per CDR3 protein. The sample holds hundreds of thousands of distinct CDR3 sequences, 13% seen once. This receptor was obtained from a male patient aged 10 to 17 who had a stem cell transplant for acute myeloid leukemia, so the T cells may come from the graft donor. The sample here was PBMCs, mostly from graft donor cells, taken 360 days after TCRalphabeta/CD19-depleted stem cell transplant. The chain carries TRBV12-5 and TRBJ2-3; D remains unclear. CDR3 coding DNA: TGTGCTAGTGGTTTGGATTACTGGAATAGCACAGATACGCAGTATTTT. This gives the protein CASGLDYWNSTDTQYF.